The text below deals with one TCR beta chain. This entry belongs to a study of blood T cell repertoires in COVID-19. Sequenced by immunoSEQ multiplex PCR; TCRdb stores in-frame clones only, minus some. The sample has about 300,000 clones, 90% seen once; the top ten hold approximately 7.5%. The sequence derives from a woman under 40 with COVID-19, enrolled during active disease. Sequenced material: peripheral blood.

DNA for the CDR3: TGTGCCAGCAGTGAGACGACAGGCTCTGGGGCCAACGTCCTGACTTTC. It is translated as CASSETTGSGANVLTF. The chain recombines TRBV6-4 with TRBJ2-6; D is perhaps TRBD1 (6 bases). Germline lookup yields CDR1 MRHNA and CDR2 SNTAGT. V was trimmed by 3 bases and J by 0 bases, leaving 9 bases between them. CDR3 length equals 16 residues.